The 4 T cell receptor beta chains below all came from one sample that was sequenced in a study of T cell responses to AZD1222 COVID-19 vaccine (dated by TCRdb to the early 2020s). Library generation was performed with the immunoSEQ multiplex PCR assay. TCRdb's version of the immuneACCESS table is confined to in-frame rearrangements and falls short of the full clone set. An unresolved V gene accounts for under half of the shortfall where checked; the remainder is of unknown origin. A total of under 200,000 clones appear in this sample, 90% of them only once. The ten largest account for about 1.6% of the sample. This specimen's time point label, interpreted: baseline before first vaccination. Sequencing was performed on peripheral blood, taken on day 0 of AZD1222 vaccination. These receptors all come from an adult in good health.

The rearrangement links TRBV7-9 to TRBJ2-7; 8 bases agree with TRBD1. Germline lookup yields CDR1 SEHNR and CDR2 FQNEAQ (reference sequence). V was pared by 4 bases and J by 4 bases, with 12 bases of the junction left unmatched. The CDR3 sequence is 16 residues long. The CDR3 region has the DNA TGTGCCAGCAGCTCCCACCACGGACAGGGAATATACGAGCAGTACTTC. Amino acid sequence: CASSSHHGQGIYEQYF.

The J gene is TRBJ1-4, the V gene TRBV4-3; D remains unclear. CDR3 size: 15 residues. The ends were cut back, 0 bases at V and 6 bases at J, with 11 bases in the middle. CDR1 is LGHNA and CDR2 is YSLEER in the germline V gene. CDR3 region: CASSQEDELDEKLFF. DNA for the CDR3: TGCGCCAGCAGCCAAGAGGACGAGCTTGATGAAAAACTGTTTTTT.

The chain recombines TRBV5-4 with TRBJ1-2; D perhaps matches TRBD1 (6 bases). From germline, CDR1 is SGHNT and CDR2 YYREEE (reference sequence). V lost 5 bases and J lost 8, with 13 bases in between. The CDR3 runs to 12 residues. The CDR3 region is CASRLLTGGYTF. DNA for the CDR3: TGTGCCAGCAGGTTGCTTACAGGGGGCTACACCTTC.

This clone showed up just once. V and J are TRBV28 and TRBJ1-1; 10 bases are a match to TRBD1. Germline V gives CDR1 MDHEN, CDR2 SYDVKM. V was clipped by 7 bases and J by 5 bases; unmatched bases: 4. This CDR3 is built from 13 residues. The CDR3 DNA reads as TGTGCCAGCAAGGGACAGGGGTGGACTGAAGCTTTCTTT. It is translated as CASKGQGWTEAFF. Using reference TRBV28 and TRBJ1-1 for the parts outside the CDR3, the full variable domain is DVKVTQSSRYLVKRTGEKVFLECVQDMDHENMFWYRQDPGLGLRLIYFSYDVKMKEKGDIPEGYSVSREKKERFSLILESASTNQTSMYLCASKGQGWTEAFFGQGTRLTVV.